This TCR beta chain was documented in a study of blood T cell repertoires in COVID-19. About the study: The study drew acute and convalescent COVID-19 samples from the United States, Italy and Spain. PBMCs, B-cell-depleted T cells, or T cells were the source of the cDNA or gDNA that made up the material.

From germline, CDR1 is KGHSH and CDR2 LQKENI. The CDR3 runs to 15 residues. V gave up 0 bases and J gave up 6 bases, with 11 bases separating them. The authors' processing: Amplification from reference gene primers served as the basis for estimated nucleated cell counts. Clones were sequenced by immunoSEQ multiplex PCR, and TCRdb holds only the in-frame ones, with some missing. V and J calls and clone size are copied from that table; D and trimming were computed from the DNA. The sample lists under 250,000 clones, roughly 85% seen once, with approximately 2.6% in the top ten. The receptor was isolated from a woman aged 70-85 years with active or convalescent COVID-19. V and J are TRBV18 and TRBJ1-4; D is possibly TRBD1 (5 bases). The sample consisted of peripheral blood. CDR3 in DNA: TGTGCCAGCTCACCACCGGGGCGCGGAGATGAAAAACTGTTTTTT. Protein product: CASSPPGRGDEKLFF.